This T cell receptor (beta chain) was found in a study of metastatic and nonmetastatic thyroid tumors (dated by TCRdb to between 2020 and 2021). With respect to the entire study: Repertoires were compared across peripheral blood and tumor or nodule tissue samples from malignant and benign thyroid patients. Beyond this particular receptor, the publication reports: In both blood and tumor samples, malignant tumors were reported to have significantly higher TCR beta diversity than benign nodules.

The method was PCR. The sequencer listed for this sample is Illumina HiSeq 4000. High-throughput sequencing was used to profile the CDR3 region of the TCR beta-chain in every patient. Turning to the authors' computational methods: The researchers built a classifier to tell apart papillary thyroid cancer patients with distant metastasis, based on CDR3 differences among clinicopathological groups. To measure repertoire diversity the researchers used the Shannon index, while the Morisita-Horn index served to gauge how similar the tumor and blood repertoires were. The public sequencing data were trimmed at Q25 with fastp and processed into clonotypes with MiXCR by TCRdb, which kept only in-frame beta chains. V and J calls and clone size were set by TCRdb, not the authors. The sample data list around 10,000 clones, and more than 25% of these were observed just once. Roughly a sixth of the sample is taken by the ten largest.

In its sample, this clone comes out as medium-sized (0.01 to 0.1%). Its antigen has not been determined. Per-base quality was not reported, and no clone a single base away is much larger than it. Before undergoing thyroid surgery, none of the patients had been given any kind of treatment. Using T-cell receptor beta sequencing, the study looked back at clinical samples from patients collected from about 2011 to 2019. From cysteine to phenylalanine, the CDR3 is 15 amino acids long. The retained sequence is limited to the CDR3, 45 bases, with the frame set at the first base. The V end loses 5 bases and the J end loses 3 bases, and a stretch of 14 bases separates them. Looking up the germline V gene yields CDR1 SGHTA and CDR2 FQGNSA.

This TCR was recovered from a female donor with papillary thyroid cancer or a benign thyroid nodule (not recorded which). Some clones in this sample may be carry-over from other donors' samples. The sequencing sample was made of tumor tissue. Recombination linked TRBV7-2 to TRBJ2-1, with a weak D call of TRBD1 (6 bases match). The nucleotide sequence is TGTGCCAGCAGCCCAGACTACAGGGACTACAATGAGCAGTTCTTC. It specifies CASSPDYRDYNEQFF.